This TCR beta chain was profiled in a study of monozygotic twins with inflammatory bowel disease. Following a re-call of the 5' RACE reads, TCRdb has one entry per CDR3 protein and lacks DNA. The sample totals roughly 320,000 distinct CDR3 sequences. Donors gave over 2 ml of blood apiece. The CDR3 runs to 15 residues. In germline, CDR1 is SGHRS, CDR2 YFSETQ. The sequencing sample was made of blood. The V gene is TRBV5-1, the J gene TRBJ2-2. The source of this sequence is a human donor with ulcerative colitis or Crohn's disease, or a healthy co-twin of an affected twin (not recorded which). The CDR3: CASSLTRGNTGELFF.